This TCR beta chain was sequenced for a study of T cells in Graves' hyperthyroidism and ophthalmopathy. Unmatched junction bases numbered 9, after V lost 8 bases and J lost 3 bases. The CDR3 has 15 residues. Germline V gene sequence: CDR1 WSHSY, CDR2 SAAADI. RNA transcripts provided the source from which TCR beta CDR3 regions were amplified. Researchers ran a first-round RT-PCR on the TCR CDR3 using the HTBI primer set. TCRdb processed the multiplex PCR reads anew with MiXCR; each CDR3 protein has one entry. The sample contains a few hundred thousand distinct CDR3 sequences, roughly 25% of which appear only once.

The chain has TRBV10-2 and TRBJ2-2, with 7 bases aligning to TRBD2. The clonotype was recovered from a man aged 45-65 years with Graves' hyperthyroidism. The sample comprised blood. CDR3 in DNA: TGCGCCAGCCGCGCAGGTGCGGGGGACACCGGGGAGCTGTTTTTT. This sequence encodes CASRAGAGDTGELFF.